What follows are 30 T cell receptor beta chains derived from one specimen sequenced in a study of shared clonotypes between healthy human individuals. Naive CD8 cells lacked CD45RO and underwent positive selection for CCR7, leaving out terminally differentiated effector memory CD45RA+ cells. TCRdb keeps only in-frame clones here, not all; method: immunoSEQ multiplex PCR. The sample includes roughly 890,000 clones, nearly 95% of them seen just once. Sequenced: naive CD8+ T cells sorted from blood. Source of these receptors: a man aged 25 to 40 in good health.

The chain carries TRBV27 and TRBJ2-7; D is undetermined. Germline CDR1 and CDR2: MNHEY and SMNVEV (reference sequence). This CDR3 is 14 amino acids long. V lost 4 bases and J lost 0, with 10 bases in between. In DNA, the CDR3 is TGTGCCAGCAGTTACGGCGCGGACTCCTACGAGCAGTACTTC. Translating it yields CASSYGADSYEQYF.

Worth noting for this clone: The identical CDR3 is also encoded by other nucleotide sequences in the sample. V usage is TRBV28 and J usage is TRBJ2-3; D not certain. V lost 1 base, J lost 2 bases, and 4 bases lay in between. Per the germline V gene, CDR1 is MDHEN and CDR2 is SYDVKM. The CDR3 has 13 residues. CDR3 sequence reads: CASSLLPTDTQYF. In nucleotides, the CDR3 is TGTGCCAGCAGTTTATTGCCCACAGATACGCAGTATTTT.

As to this clone: At one of its ends the junction is not consistent with the germline gene, which may arise from a read error. This chain joins TRBV29-1 and TRBJ2-1, with TRBD2 matching 8 bases. Germline V gives CDR1 SQVTM, CDR2 ANQGSEA. The CDR3 has 17 amino acids. CDR3 nucleotides: TGCAGCGTCGAAGGGTTCGGCGGCGGGAGGAGCGTCAATGAGCAGTTCTTC. Translating gives CSVEGFGGGRSVNEQFF.

The rearrangement links TRBV6-6 to TRBJ1-2; 10 positions match TRBD1. V lost 8 bases, J lost 6 bases, and 3 bases stayed unmatched. This CDR3 has 12 amino acids. The V gene's germline CDR1 is MNHNY and CDR2 SVGAGI (reference sequence). The CDR3 region is CASRQGADGYTF. As DNA, the CDR3 is TGTGCCAGCCGACAGGGGGCCGATGGCTACACCTTC.

DNA of the CDR3: TGTGCCAGCAGCCTCACTAGCAATCAGCCCCAGCATTTT. It specifies CASSLTSNQPQHF. The J gene is TRBJ1-5, the V gene TRBV9; no clear D gene. V was trimmed by 4 bases and J by 0 bases, leaving 5 bases between them. CDR3 length equals 13 residues. The germline gives CDR1 SGDLS, CDR2 YYNGEE.

The chain carries TRBV11-2 and TRBJ2-7; D gene uncertain. The CDR3 sequence is 12 residues long. The ends were cut back, 5 bases at V and 3 bases at J, with 8 bases in the middle. Per germline, CDR1 SGHAT and CDR2 FQNNGV. As DNA, the CDR3 is TGTGCCAGCAGCCCTGGCCTCTACGAGCAGTACTTC. It specifies CASSPGLYEQYF.

The chain uses TRBV7-9 and TRBJ2-3; D could derive from TRBD1 or TRBD2 (6 bases each). This CDR3 is built from 13 residues. Germline CDR1 SEHNR, CDR2 FQNEAQ (reference sequence). Trimming stripped 4 bases from V and 5 bases from J, with 10 bases between. CDR3 region: CASSSGALDTQYF. DNA of the CDR3: TGTGCCAGCAGCTCGGGGGCCTTAGATACGCAGTATTTT.

This clone was seen a few times. The V call is TRBV5-6, the J call TRBJ2-1, with TRBD2 matching 10 bases. There are 16 residues in the CDR3. Germline lookup yields CDR1 SGHDT and CDR2 YYEEEE. The V and J ends lost 0 bases and 8 bases, in that order; junction bases with no gene match: 8. The CDR3 DNA reads as TGTGCCAGCAGCTTGGCCGCACTAGCGGGGCGGGATGAGCAGTTCTTC. This gives the protein CASSLAALAGRDEQFF.

The chain couples TRBV14 to TRBJ2-7; 9 bases align to TRBD1. The ends lost 4 bases at V and 0 bases at J; junction bases unmatched: 7. The CDR3 spans 16 residues. CDR1 SGHDN and CDR2 FVKESK come from the germline V gene. CDR3 loop: CASSRPGDRASYEQYF. The CDR3 region has the DNA TGTGCCAGCAGCCGACCGGGGGACAGGGCCTCCTACGAGCAGTACTTC.

The chain links TRBV7-9 to TRBJ2-2, with TRBD1 identical over 8 bases. The CDR3 has 15 amino acids. Germline V gene lookup returns CDR1 SEHNR and CDR2 FQNEAQ (reference sequence). The J segment lost 7 bases and the V segment lost 1 base, leaving 5 bases of the junction unmatched. CDR3 residues: CASSLGGTGFGELFF. The CDR3 DNA reads as TGTGCCAGCAGCTTAGGGGGGACAGGATTCGGGGAGCTGTTTTTT.

The chain recombines TRBV5-5 with TRBJ2-5, with 16 bases fitting TRBD2. The CDR3 is 17 residues long. Germline CDR1 SGHKS, CDR2 YYEKEE (reference sequence). With 4 bases clipped from V and 5 bases from J, the junction kept 8 bases outside the gene matches. The CDR3 DNA reads as TGTGCCAGCAGCCTAAGCGGGACTAGCGGGAGGGGGGAGACCCAGTACTTC. This encodes CASSLSGTSGRGETQYF.

The chain links TRBV4-1 to TRBJ2-7; 7 nucleotides agree with TRBD1. Germline values: CDR1 MGHRA, CDR2 YSYEKL. This CDR3 has 14 residues. The ends lost 2 bases at V and 3 bases at J; junction bases unmatched: 4. CDR3 nucleotide sequence: TGCGCCAGCAGCCAAAGCCGACAGGGCTACGAGCAGTACTTC. It codes for CASSQSRQGYEQYF.

The rearrangement links TRBV10-2 to TRBJ1-1; 8 positions match TRBD1. CDR3 length: 14 amino acids. The germline V gene has CDR1 WSHSY and CDR2 SAAADI. V lost 5 bases to trimming and J lost 3 bases; unmatched junction nucleotides: 5. The chain's CDR3 is CASSQTGGYTEAFF. CDR3 DNA sequence: TGCGCCAGCAGTCAAACAGGGGGGTACACTGAAGCTTTCTTT.

This chain connects TRBV5-1 to TRBJ2-2; TRBD2 agrees at 9 bases. The CDR3 has 15 residues. With V trimmed by 4 bases and J by 7 bases, 8 bases remained unmatched. The germline gives CDR1 SGHRS, CDR2 YFSETQ. The CDR3: CASSPSGTGVGELFF. The DNA for the CDR3 is TGCGCCAGCAGCCCTAGCGGGACTGGTGTCGGGGAGCTGTTTTTT.

The chain carries TRBV10-3 and TRBJ2-1; tentatively, D is TRBD1 (6 bases). This CDR3 spans 18 amino acids. Looked up from germline, CDR1 is ENHRY and CDR2 is SYGVKD. V was shortened by 3 bases and J by 3 bases, with 21 bases between the two germline ends. CDR3: CAISDRDIVRLLYNEQFF. The CDR3 DNA sequence: TGTGCCATCAGTGATCGGGACATAGTTCGCCTACTCTACAATGAGCAGTTCTTC.

This chain uses TRBV7-9 with TRBJ2-1; D possibly corresponds to TRBD1 (7 bases). The CDR3 is made up of 17 amino acids. Germline V gene sequence: CDR1 SEHNR, CDR2 FQNEAQ (reference sequence). V lost 4 bases to trimming and J lost 1 base, with 17 bases between them. CDR3 in amino acids: CASSSIGQGGSYNEQFF. CDR3 coding DNA: TGTGCCAGCAGCTCAATCGGGCAGGGGGGTTCCTACAATGAGCAGTTCTTC.

For this clone: Other nucleotide sequences in the sample specify the same CDR3. The V and J genes are TRBV7-9 and TRBJ1-5; D not resolved. V shed 5 bases and J shed 4 bases, with 6 bases lying between them. Germline V CDR1 and CDR2: SEHNR, FQNEAQ (reference sequence). The CDR3 loop spans 12 amino acids. DNA for the CDR3: TGTGCCAGCAGCCTAGGGAATCAGCCCCAGCATTTT. Protein: CASSLGNQPQHF.

The rearrangement joins TRBV10-3 to TRBJ2-3; maybe TRBD2 (6 bases). CDR3 size: 17 residues. The V end was cut by 4 bases, the J end by 0 bases, with 17 bases between. Germline CDR1 and CDR2: ENHRY and SYGVKD. The CDR3: CAISGVVAVLSTDTQYF. The CDR3 DNA sequence: TGTGCCATCAGTGGGGTCGTAGCGGTCCTTAGCACAGATACGCAGTATTTT.

V gene TRBV7-9 combines with J gene TRBJ2-1; 9 positions agree with TRBD2. In germline, CDR1 is SEHNR, CDR2 FQNEAQ (reference sequence). The CDR3 length is 15 residues. With V trimmed by 5 bases and J by 2 bases, 4 bases remained unmatched. The CDR3 is CASSDGLAPYNEQFF. The DNA for the CDR3 is TGTGCCAGCAGCGACGGACTAGCGCCCTACAATGAGCAGTTCTTC.

The chain is built from TRBV11-2 and TRBJ2-2, with a possible D match to TRBD1 (5 bases). V was clipped by 3 bases and J by 4 bases, with 12 bases between them. The CDR3 is 15 residues long. Germline values: CDR1 SGHAT, CDR2 FQNNGV. The CDR3 region is CASSFFARGTGELFF. Here the CDR3 DNA reads TGTGCCAGCAGCTTCTTCGCTAGGGGCACCGGGGAGCTGTTTTTT.

The rearrangement joins TRBV29-1 to TRBJ2-1; 9 bases line up with TRBD2. Germline V CDR1 and CDR2: SQVTM, ANQGSEA. V lost 5 bases and J lost 2; bases outside the gene matches: 1. The CDR3 spans 13 residues. The DNA of the CDR3 is TGCAGCGTTCCTAGCGGGACCTACAATGAGCAGTTCTTC. Its translation: CSVPSGTYNEQFF.

The chain employs TRBV9 and TRBJ2-7, with D perhaps matching TRBD1 or TRBD2 (6 bases each). Germline V gene data show CDR1 as SGDLS and CDR2 as YYNGEE. V was cut by 4 bases and J by 3 bases, with 17 bases left in between. The CDR3 loop spans 15 amino acids. CDR3 loop: CASSLGGPRGYEQYF. The CDR3 DNA follows: TGTGCCAGCAGCCTGGGGGGCCCTAGGGGCTACGAGCAGTACTTC.

This chain uses TRBV15 with TRBJ1-5; 7 nucleotides align to TRBD1. Germline trimming cut 3 bases from V and 3 bases from J; bases unmatched to any gene: 2. From germline, CDR1 is LNHNV and CDR2 YYDKDF (reference sequence). The CDR3 totals 14 residues. The chain's CDR3 is CATSRGQINQPQHF. The CDR3 nucleotides read TGTGCCACCAGCAGGGGACAGATCAATCAGCCCCAGCATTTT. The whole variable domain, remainder taken from reference TRBV15 and TRBJ1-5, is DAMVIQNPRYQVTQFGKPVTLSCSQTLNHNVMYWYQQKSSQAPKLLFHYYDKDFNNEADTPDNFQSRRPNTSFCFLDIRSPGLGDTAMYLCATSRGQINQPQHFGDGTRLSIL.

CDR3 sequence: CASSLLVASGNEQFF. CDR3 DNA: TGTGCCAGCAGTTTATTGGTAGCGTCGGGCAATGAGCAGTTCTTC. The rearrangement uses TRBV28 and TRBJ2-1; the D gene is possibly TRBD2 (5 bases). The V and J ends lost 1 base and 6 bases respectively, with 13 bases between them. Germline values: CDR1 MDHEN, CDR2 SYDVKM. The CDR3 covers 15 residues.

V gene TRBV4-3 combines with J gene TRBJ2-1; TRBD1 matches 9 bases. This CDR3 is built from 14 residues. Per germline, CDR1 LGHNA and CDR2 YSLEER. The trim removed 6 bases at V and 10 bases at J, leaving 10 bases unmatched. The DNA of the CDR3 is TGCGCCAGCAGTCCGATACAGGGGGCAAGGGAGCAGTTCTTC. Amino acids: CASSPIQGAREQFF.

V and J are TRBV9 and TRBJ2-3, with D tentatively TRBD2 (5 bases). This CDR3 contains 16 residues. The V end lost 0 bases, the J end lost 4 bases, and 15 bases lay between the germline ends. Germline-derived CDR1 and CDR2 are SGDLS and YYNGEE. The CDR3 nucleotides are TGTGCCAGCAGCGTAGGGTCTAGCCATTACGCAGATACGCAGTATTTT. Protein: CASSVGSSHYADTQYF.

V gene TRBV27 combines with J gene TRBJ2-7, with TRBD2 identical over 8 bases. CDR1 is MNHEY and CDR2 is SMNVEV in the germline V gene (reference sequence). With 5 bases clipped from V and 3 bases from J, the junction kept 6 bases outside the gene matches. There are 14 residues in the CDR3. This CDR3 is CASSPREGLYEQYF. CDR3 bases: TGTGCCAGCAGTCCACGGGAGGGCCTCTACGAGCAGTACTTC.

The chain couples TRBV4-1 to TRBJ1-4; 8 bases align to TRBD1. CDR1 and CDR2 from the germline V gene are MGHRA and YSYEKL. The CDR3 runs 15 residues. The V gene end was trimmed by 1 base and the J gene end by 5 bases; junction bases not matched to a gene: 3. As DNA, the CDR3 is TGCGCCAGCAGCCAAGTGAGACAGGGGAATGAAAAACTGTTTTTT. It is translated as CASSQVRQGNEKLFF.

The chain combines TRBV27 with TRBJ2-5; unclear D gene. Trimming shortened V by 7 bases and J by 5 bases, and 14 bases separated the two germline ends. There are 13 residues in the CDR3. The germline CDR1 and CDR2 sequences are MNHEY and SMNVEV (reference sequence). DNA for the CDR3: TGTGCCAGCATGTCCAGGTCGCCGGAGACCCAGTACTTC. This sequence encodes CASMSRSPETQYF.

V and J are TRBV7-9 and TRBJ2-5; D possibly corresponds to TRBD1 (7 bases). Germline CDR1 and CDR2: SEHNR and FQNEAQ (reference sequence). V was cut by 1 base and J by 5 bases, with 17 bases left in between. The length of the CDR3 is 16 residues. CDR3 coding DNA: TGTGCCAGCAGCTTAGTTGGGCCAGGGGGAGGTGAGACCCAGTACTTC. It specifies CASSLVGPGGGETQYF.